This TCR beta chain was documented in a study of T cells after yellow fever vaccination. Notes on the study in general: When the response was secondary, it was weaker but reached its peak faster, day 5 versus 15. Most clones from primary vaccination were detected again post-booster (around 96% CD4, roughly 85% CD8).

This clonotype has a count of ten or more. Generation of TCR cDNA used 5'RACE template switching (which added a universal primer site and UMIs). Each CDR3 protein gets one entry after TCRdb re-called the 5' RACE reads with MiXCR. The sample carries some 54,000 distinct CDR3 sequences, around 7% recorded once. CDR3 length: 19 residues. V was trimmed by 4 bases and J by 5 bases, leaving 27 bases between them. Germline loops: CDR1 MNHEY, CDR2 SMNVEV (reference sequence). Sample: CD8+ T cells not binding an NS4B(214-222) dextramer, sorted from PBMCs, taken around 45 days after the first yellow fever vaccination. The V and J genes are TRBV27 and TRBJ2-1, with D perhaps TRBD2 (6 bases). This TCR was sampled from a young man who received the YFV17D yellow fever vaccine. CDR3 DNA: TGTGCCAGCAGTTCCCGGGGGTACGAAGTGACAGAGTCCCACAATGAGCAGTTCTTC. Translation gives CASSSRGYEVTESHNEQFF.